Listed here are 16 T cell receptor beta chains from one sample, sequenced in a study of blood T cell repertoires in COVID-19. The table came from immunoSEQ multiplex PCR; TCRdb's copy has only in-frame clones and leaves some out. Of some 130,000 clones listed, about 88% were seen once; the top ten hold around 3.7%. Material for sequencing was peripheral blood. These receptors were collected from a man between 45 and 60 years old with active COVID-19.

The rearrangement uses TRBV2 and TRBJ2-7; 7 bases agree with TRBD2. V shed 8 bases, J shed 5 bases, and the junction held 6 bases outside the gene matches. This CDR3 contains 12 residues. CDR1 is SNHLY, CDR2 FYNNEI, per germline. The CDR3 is CASLVRGDEQYF. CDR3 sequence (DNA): TGTGCCAGCTTGGTCCGGGGGGACGAGCAGTACTTC.

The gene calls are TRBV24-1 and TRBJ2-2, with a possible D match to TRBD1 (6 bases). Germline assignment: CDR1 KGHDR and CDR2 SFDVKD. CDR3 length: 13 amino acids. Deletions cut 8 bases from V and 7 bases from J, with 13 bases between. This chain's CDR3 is CATMKGGNGELFF. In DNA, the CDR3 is TGTGCCACCATGAAAGGGGGTAACGGGGAGCTGTTTTTT.

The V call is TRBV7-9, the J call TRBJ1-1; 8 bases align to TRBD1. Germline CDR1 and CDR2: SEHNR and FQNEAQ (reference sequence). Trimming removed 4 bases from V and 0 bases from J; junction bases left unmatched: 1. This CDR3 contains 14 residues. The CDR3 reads CASSSQGVNTEAFF. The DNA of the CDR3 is TGTGCCAGCAGCTCACAGGGGGTGAACACTGAAGCTTTCTTT.

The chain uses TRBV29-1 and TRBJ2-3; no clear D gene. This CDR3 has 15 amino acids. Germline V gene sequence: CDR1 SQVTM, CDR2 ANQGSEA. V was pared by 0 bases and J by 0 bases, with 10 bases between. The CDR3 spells CSVEDRSGSTDTQYF. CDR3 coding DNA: TGCAGCGTTGAAGATCGGTCAGGTAGCACAGATACGCAGTATTTT.

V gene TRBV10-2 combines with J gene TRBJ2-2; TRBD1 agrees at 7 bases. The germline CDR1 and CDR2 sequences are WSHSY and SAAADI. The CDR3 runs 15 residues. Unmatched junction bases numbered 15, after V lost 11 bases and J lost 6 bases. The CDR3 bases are TGCGCCTCCAGCAATATAGGGGGCCCTGCCGGGGAGCTGTTTTTT. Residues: CASSNIGGPAGELFF.

The CDR3 region is CASTVHGGTEAFF. In DNA form, the CDR3 reads TGTGCCAGCACCGTTCATGGCGGAACTGAAGCTTTCTTT. This chain joins TRBV12-3 or TRBV12-4 and TRBJ1-1; D gene unclear. V was pared by 7 bases and J by 5 bases, with 14 bases between. CDR3 size: 13 residues.

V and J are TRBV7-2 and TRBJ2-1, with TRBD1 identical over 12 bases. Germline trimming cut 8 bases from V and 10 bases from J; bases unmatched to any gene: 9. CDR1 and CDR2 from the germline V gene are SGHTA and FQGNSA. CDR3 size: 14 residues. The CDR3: CASSGTGGLGEQFF. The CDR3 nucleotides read TGTGCCAGCTCCGGGACAGGGGGCCTGGGGGAGCAGTTCTTC.

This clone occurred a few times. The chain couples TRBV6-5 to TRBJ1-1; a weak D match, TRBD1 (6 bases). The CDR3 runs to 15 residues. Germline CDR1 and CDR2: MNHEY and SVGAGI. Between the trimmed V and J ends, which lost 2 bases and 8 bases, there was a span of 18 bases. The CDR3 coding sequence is TGTGCCAGCAGTTACCAGAGAGGGACAAAGGGCGAAGCTTTCTTT. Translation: CASSYQRGTKGEAFF.

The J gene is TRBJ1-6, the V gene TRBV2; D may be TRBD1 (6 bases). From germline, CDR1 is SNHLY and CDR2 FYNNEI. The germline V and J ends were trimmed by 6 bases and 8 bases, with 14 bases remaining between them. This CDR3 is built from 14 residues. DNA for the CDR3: TGTGCCAGCAGGGGGGGGACATTTGATTCACCCCTCCACTTT. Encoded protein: CASRGGTFDSPLHF.

As DNA, the CDR3 is TGTGCCAGCAGCAAACATGGGGGCCAAACCGAAGCTTTCTTT. Translating it yields CASSKHGGQTEAFF. The chain employs TRBV21-1 and TRBJ1-1; TRBD1, as called in the table, went unchecked against the DNA. TRBV21-1 is listed as a pseudogene. The CDR3 extends over 14 amino acids.

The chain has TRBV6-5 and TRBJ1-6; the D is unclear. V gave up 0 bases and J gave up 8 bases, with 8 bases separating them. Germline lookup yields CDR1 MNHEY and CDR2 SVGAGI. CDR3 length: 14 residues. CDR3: CASSYSGGDSPLHF. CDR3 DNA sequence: TGTGCCAGCAGTTACTCAGGCGGTGATTCACCCCTCCACTTT.

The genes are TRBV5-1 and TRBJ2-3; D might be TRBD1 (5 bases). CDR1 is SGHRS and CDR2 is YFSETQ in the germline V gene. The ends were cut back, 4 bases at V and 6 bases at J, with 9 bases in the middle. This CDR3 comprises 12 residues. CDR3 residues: CASSEAGDTQYF. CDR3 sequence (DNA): TGCGCCAGCAGCGAGGCAGGGGATACGCAGTATTTT.

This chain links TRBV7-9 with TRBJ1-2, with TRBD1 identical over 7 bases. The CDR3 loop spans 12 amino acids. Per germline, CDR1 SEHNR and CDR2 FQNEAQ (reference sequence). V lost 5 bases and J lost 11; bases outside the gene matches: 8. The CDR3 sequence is CASSRPDRRYTF. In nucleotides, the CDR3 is TGTGCCAGCAGCCGGCCGGACAGGCGGTACACCTTC.

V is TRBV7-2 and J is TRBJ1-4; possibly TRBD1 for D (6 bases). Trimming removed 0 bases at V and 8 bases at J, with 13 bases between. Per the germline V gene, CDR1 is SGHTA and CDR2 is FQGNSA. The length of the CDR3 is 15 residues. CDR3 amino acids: CASSLAQGTNEKLFF. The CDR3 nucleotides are TGTGCCAGCAGCTTAGCGCAAGGGACAAACGAAAAACTGTTTTTT.

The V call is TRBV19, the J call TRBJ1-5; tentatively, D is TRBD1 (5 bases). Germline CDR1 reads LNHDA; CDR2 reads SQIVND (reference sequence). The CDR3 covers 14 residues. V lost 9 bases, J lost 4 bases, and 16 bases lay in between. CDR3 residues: CASPPGVWNQPQHF. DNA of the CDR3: TGTGCCAGCCCGCCGGGGGTATGGAATCAGCCCCAGCATTTT.

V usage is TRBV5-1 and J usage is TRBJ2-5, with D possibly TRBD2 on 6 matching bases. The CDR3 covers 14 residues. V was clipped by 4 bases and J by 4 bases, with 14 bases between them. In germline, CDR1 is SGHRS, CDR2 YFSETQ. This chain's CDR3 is CASSAAGGAETQYF. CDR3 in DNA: TGCGCCAGCAGCGCGGCCGGAGGGGCAGAGACCCAGTACTTC.